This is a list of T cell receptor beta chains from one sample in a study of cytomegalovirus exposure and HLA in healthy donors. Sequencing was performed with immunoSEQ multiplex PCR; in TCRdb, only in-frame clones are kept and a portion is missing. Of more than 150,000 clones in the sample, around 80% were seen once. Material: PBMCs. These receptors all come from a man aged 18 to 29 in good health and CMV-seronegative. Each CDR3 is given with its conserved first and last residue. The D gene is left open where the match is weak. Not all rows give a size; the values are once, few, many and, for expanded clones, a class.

CDR3 protein: CASGVLTGVKGYTF
CDR3 DNA: TGTGCCAGCGGAGTCCTGACGGGGGTAAAGGGCTACACCTTC
V gene: TRBV2
clone size: NA
D gene: NA
CDR3 length: 14
J gene: TRBJ1-2

CDR3 protein: CASSTPGGNQPQHF
CDR3 DNA: TGTGCCAGCAGCACCCCGGGAGGCAATCAGCCCCAGCATTTT
V gene: TRBV6-5
clone size: NA
D gene: NA
CDR3 length: 14
J gene: TRBJ1-5

CDR3 protein: CASSPRGSYNEQFF
CDR3 DNA: TGTGCCAGCAGCCCCCGGGGGTCCTACAATGAGCAGTTCTTC
V gene: TRBV7-3
clone size: NA
D gene: NA
CDR3 length: 14
J gene: TRBJ2-1

CDR3 protein: CASSFMDRGRPYNEQFF
CDR3 DNA: TGTGCCAGCAGCTTCATGGACAGGGGTCGGCCCTACAATGAGCAGTTCTTC
V gene: TRBV7-2
clone size: few
D gene: TRBD1
CDR3 length: 17
J gene: TRBJ2-1

CDR3 protein: CASSLRDYGYTF
CDR3 DNA: TGTGCCAGCAGCCTCAGGGACTATGGCTACACCTTC
V gene: TRBV7-9
clone size: NA
D gene: NA
CDR3 length: 12
J gene: TRBJ1-2

CDR3 protein: CASSPPSGGASGELFF
CDR3 DNA: TGTGCCAGCAGCCCCCCCAGCGGGGGGGCTTCAGGGGAGCTGTTTTTT
V gene: TRBV27
clone size: NA
D gene: TRBD2
CDR3 length: 16
J gene: TRBJ2-2

CDR3 protein: CASSGGTGGLSPLHF
CDR3 DNA: TGCGCCAGCAGCGGGGGGACAGGGGGTCTTTCACCCCTCCACTTT
V gene: TRBV5-1
clone size: NA
D gene: TRBD1
CDR3 length: 15
J gene: TRBJ1-6

CDR3 protein: CASSRRGDVNTEAFF
CDR3 DNA: TGTGCCAGCAGCCGCCGCGGGGATGTGAACACTGAAGCTTTCTTT
V gene: TRBV28
clone size: NA
D gene: NA
CDR3 length: 15
J gene: TRBJ1-1

CDR3 protein: CASSLGSGTYNEQFF
CDR3 DNA: TGCGCCAGCAGCTTGGGTAGCGGGACCTACAATGAGCAGTTCTTC
V gene: TRBV5-1
clone size: NA
D gene: TRBD2
CDR3 length: 15
J gene: TRBJ2-1

CDR3 protein: CASSYPGNRNGELFF
CDR3 DNA: TGTGCCAGCAGCTACCCAGGGAATAGAAACGGGGAGCTGTTTTTT
V gene: TRBV7-8
clone size: once
D gene: NA
CDR3 length: 15
J gene: TRBJ2-2

CDR3 protein: CATRGYEQFF
CDR3 DNA: TGTGCCACCAGGGGCTATGAGCAGTTCTTC
V gene: TRBV2
clone size: NA
D gene: NA
CDR3 length: 10
J gene: TRBJ2-1

CDR3 protein: CASSQESAGGAFF
CDR3 DNA: TGTGCCAGCAGCCAAGAAAGCGCAGGGGGGGCTTTCTTT
V gene: TRBV14
clone size: NA
D gene: TRBD1
CDR3 length: 13
J gene: TRBJ1-1

CDR3 protein: CASSPGSGQPQHF
CDR3 DNA: TGTGCCAGCTCACCGGGTTCGGGGCAGCCCCAGCATTTT
V gene: TRBV18
clone size: NA
D gene: NA
CDR3 length: 13
J gene: TRBJ1-5

CDR3 protein: CASSRLAGGGEQYF
CDR3 DNA: TGTGCCAGCAGCCGACTAGCGGGAGGGGGGGAGCAGTACTTC
V gene: TRBV11-2
clone size: NA
D gene: TRBD2
CDR3 length: 14
J gene: TRBJ2-7

CDR3 protein: CASSPGIQGAGEQYF
CDR3 DNA: TGTGCCAGCAGTCCAGGGATACAGGGGGCAGGCGAGCAGTACTTC
V gene: TRBV28
clone size: NA
D gene: TRBD1
CDR3 length: 15
J gene: TRBJ2-7

CDR3 protein: CASSYRQGYEQYF
CDR3 DNA: TGTGCCAGCAGTTACCGACAGGGCTACGAGCAGTACTTC
V gene: TRBV6-5
clone size: NA
D gene: TRBD1
CDR3 length: 13
J gene: TRBJ2-7

CDR3 protein: CASSLLAPPYNEQFF
CDR3 DNA: TGTGCCAGCAGCCTACTAGCGCCACCCTACAATGAGCAGTTCTTC
V gene: TRBV6-5
clone size: NA
D gene: TRBD2
CDR3 length: 15
J gene: TRBJ2-1

CDR3 protein: CATRGITGRNGNTIYF
CDR3 DNA: TGTGCCACCAGAGGTATAACAGGGCGTAACGGAAACACCATATATTTT
V gene: TRBV15
clone size: NA
D gene: NA
CDR3 length: 16
J gene: TRBJ1-3

CDR3 protein: CASTQGGAISGNTIYF
CDR3 DNA: TGTGCCAGCACCCAGGGCGGAGCCATCTCTGGAAACACCATATATTTT
V gene: TRBV28
clone size: NA
D gene: NA
CDR3 length: 16
J gene: TRBJ1-3

CDR3 protein: CASSLGGGGWNTEAFF
CDR3 DNA: TGTGCCAGCAGCTTGGGAGGGGGGGGTTGGAACACTGAAGCTTTCTTT
V gene: TRBV5-4
clone size: NA
D gene: NA
CDR3 length: 16
J gene: TRBJ1-1

CDR3 protein: CASSPDRSNYGYTF
CDR3 DNA: TGTGCCAGCTCACCGGACAGATCTAACTATGGCTACACCTTC
V gene: TRBV18
clone size: NA
D gene: NA
CDR3 length: 14
J gene: TRBJ1-2

CDR3 protein: CASSPNSYEQYF
CDR3 DNA: TGTGCCAGTAGTCCAAATAGTTACGAGCAGTACTTC
V gene: TRBV19
clone size: NA
D gene: NA
CDR3 length: 12
J gene: TRBJ2-7

CDR3 protein: CASSSTIPLARGGVSYEQYF
CDR3 DNA: TGTGCCAGTAGTTCCACGATACCTTTAGCGCGGGGGGGAGTCTCCTACGAGCAGTACTTC
V gene: TRBV19
clone size: NA
D gene: TRBD2
CDR3 length: 20
J gene: TRBJ2-7

CDR3 protein: CASARDTKETQYF
CDR3 DNA: TGTGCCAGCGCCCGGGACACCAAAGAGACCCAGTACTTC
V gene: TRBV2
clone size: NA
D gene: NA
CDR3 length: 13
J gene: TRBJ2-5

CDR3 protein: CASSLMAISSGANVLTF
CDR3 DNA: TGCGCCAGCAGCTTGATGGCAATCAGCTCTGGGGCCAACGTCCTGACTTTC
V gene: TRBV5-1
clone size: NA
D gene: NA
CDR3 length: 17
J gene: TRBJ2-6

CDR3 protein: CASSLLQGMSYEQYF
CDR3 DNA: TGTGCCAGCAGTTTGTTGCAGGGGATGTCCTACGAGCAGTACTTC
V gene: TRBV28
clone size: NA
D gene: NA
CDR3 length: 15
J gene: TRBJ2-7

CDR3 protein: CASSQANRGLRELFF
CDR3 DNA: TGTGCCAGCAGCCAAGCAAACAGGGGGCTCAGGGAGCTGTTTTTT
V gene: TRBV14
clone size: once
D gene: TRBD1
CDR3 length: 15
J gene: TRBJ2-2

CDR3 protein: CASSSLRAGELFF
CDR3 DNA: TGTGCCAGCAGTTCCTTGCGGGCCGGGGAGCTGTTTTTT
V gene: TRBV28
clone size: NA
D gene: NA
CDR3 length: 13
J gene: TRBJ2-2

CDR3 protein: CASNDRGASYEQYF
CDR3 DNA: TGTGCCAGTAACGACAGGGGGGCCTCCTACGAGCAGTACTTC
V gene: TRBV19
clone size: NA
D gene: TRBD1
CDR3 length: 14
J gene: TRBJ2-7

CDR3 protein: CASSSQTGYNEQFF
CDR3 DNA: TGTGCCAGCAGCTCCCAGACAGGGTACAATGAGCAGTTCTTC
V gene: TRBV9
clone size: NA
D gene: TRBD1
CDR3 length: 14
J gene: TRBJ2-1

CDR3 protein: CASSLTTSGIRAGELFF
CDR3 DNA: TGCGCCAGCAGCCTCACGACTAGCGGGATTCGGGCCGGGGAGCTGTTTTTT
V gene: TRBV5-1
clone size: few
D gene: TRBD2
CDR3 length: 17
J gene: TRBJ2-2

CDR3 protein: CASRQTGRDTEAFF
CDR3 DNA: TGTGCCAGCAGACAAACAGGGCGGGACACTGAAGCTTTCTTT
V gene: TRBV5-4
clone size: few
D gene: NA
CDR3 length: 14
J gene: TRBJ1-1

CDR3 protein: CAWSVLGGGADTQYF
CDR3 DNA: TGTGCCTGGAGTGTACTGGGGGGAGGGGCAGATACGCAGTATTTT
V gene: TRBV30
clone size: NA
D gene: TRBD2
CDR3 length: 15
J gene: TRBJ2-3

CDR3 protein: CASSDRGRNYGYTF
CDR3 DNA: TGTGCCAGCAGTGACCGGGGGAGGAACTATGGCTACACCTTC
V gene: TRBV6-5
clone size: NA
D gene: NA
CDR3 length: 14
J gene: TRBJ1-2

CDR3 protein: CTVGGRTNTGELFF
CDR3 DNA: TGCACCGTGGGGGGGAGGACCAACACCGGGGAGCTGTTTTTT
V gene: TRBV29-1
clone size: NA
D gene: TRBD2
CDR3 length: 14
J gene: TRBJ2-2

CDR3 protein: CASSLAIAGTNEQFF
CDR3 DNA: TGTGCCAGCAGCTTAGCGATTGCGGGGACCAATGAGCAGTTCTTC
V gene: TRBV7-2
clone size: NA
D gene: NA
CDR3 length: 15
J gene: TRBJ2-1

CDR3 protein: CASSTGPSSGNTIYF
CDR3 DNA: TGTGCCAGCAGCACAGGGCCCAGCTCTGGAAACACCATATATTTT
V gene: TRBV7-8
clone size: few
D gene: NA
CDR3 length: 15
J gene: TRBJ1-3

CDR3 protein: CASSRGETQYF
CDR3 DNA: TGTGCCAGCAGCCGGGGGGAGACCCAGTACTTC
V gene: TRBV5-4
clone size: once
D gene: NA
CDR3 length: 11
J gene: TRBJ2-5

CDR3 protein: CASFRKGGGGSEQYF
CDR3 DNA: TGTGCCAGCTTTCGAAAGGGAGGGGGGGGAAGCGAGCAGTACTTC
V gene: TRBV6-1
clone size: NA
D gene: NA
CDR3 length: 15
J gene: TRBJ2-7

CDR3 protein: CASSLGGQGTEAFF
CDR3 DNA: TGTGCCAGCAGCTTGGGGGGGCAGGGGACTGAAGCTTTCTTT
V gene: TRBV5-8
clone size: NA
D gene: NA
CDR3 length: 14
J gene: TRBJ1-1

CDR3 protein: CASSTPGQAYEQYF
CDR3 DNA: TGTGCCAGCAGCACTCCGGGACAGGCCTACGAGCAGTACTTC
V gene: TRBV5-4
clone size: NA
D gene: TRBD1
CDR3 length: 14
J gene: TRBJ2-7

CDR3 protein: CASSLGGGCKQPQHF
CDR3 DNA: TGCGCCAGCAGTCTCGGGGGGGGATGCAAGCAGCCCCAGCATTTT
V gene: TRBV23-1
clone size: once
D gene: NA
CDR3 length: 15
J gene: TRBJ1-5

CDR3 protein: CASRPRWTEAFF
CDR3 DNA: TGTGCCAGCAGACCGCGTTGGACTGAAGCTTTCTTT
V gene: TRBV28
clone size: NA
D gene: NA
CDR3 length: 12
J gene: TRBJ1-1

CDR3 protein: CASSLEPRTGNLYF
CDR3 DNA: TGTGCCAGCAGTTTGGAACCCAGGACAGGGAACCTCTACTTC
V gene: TRBV27
clone size: once
D gene: TRBD1
CDR3 length: 14
J gene: TRBJ1-2

CDR3 protein: CASIPGDRRNTEAFF
CDR3 DNA: TGTGCCAGTATCCCTGGGGACAGGAGGAACACTGAAGCTTTCTTT
V gene: TRBV19
clone size: NA
D gene: TRBD1
CDR3 length: 15
J gene: TRBJ1-1

CDR3 protein: CASSYSGPFNTGELFF
CDR3 DNA: TGTGCCAGCAGTTACTCGGGCCCGTTCAACACCGGGGAGCTGTTTTTT
V gene: TRBV6-5
clone size: NA
D gene: NA
CDR3 length: 16
J gene: TRBJ2-2

CDR3 protein: CSVKGGTDTQYF
CDR3 DNA: TGCAGCGTCAAAGGGGGCACAGATACGCAGTATTTT
V gene: TRBV29-1
clone size: NA
D gene: NA
CDR3 length: 12
J gene: TRBJ2-3

CDR3 protein: CASSYKGYGYTF
CDR3 DNA: TGTGCCAGCAGTTATAAGGGGTATGGCTACACCTTC
V gene: TRBV27
clone size: once
D gene: NA
CDR3 length: 12
J gene: TRBJ1-2

CDR3 protein: CASSQSRTGSGANVLTF
CDR3 DNA: TGTGCCAGCTCTCAATCAAGAACAGGGTCTGGGGCCAACGTCCTGACTTTC
V gene: TRBV18
clone size: NA
D gene: NA
CDR3 length: 17
J gene: TRBJ2-6

CDR3 protein: CASSLDGNNSPLHF
CDR3 DNA: TGCGCCAGCAGCTTGGACGGGAACAATTCACCCCTCCACTTT
V gene: TRBV5-1
clone size: NA
D gene: NA
CDR3 length: 14
J gene: TRBJ1-6

CDR3 protein: CASSPTGTGIRSTDTQYF
CDR3 DNA: TGTGCCAGCTCACCGACCGGGACAGGGATACGTAGCACAGATACGCAGTATTTT
V gene: TRBV18
clone size: NA
D gene: TRBD1
CDR3 length: 18
J gene: TRBJ2-3